The 4 T cell receptor beta chains below all came from one sample that was sequenced in a study of T-cell reconstitution after alpha-beta-depleted transplantation in children. Unique molecular identifiers tagged the TCRbeta library. TCRdb reprocessed the PCR reads via MiXCR and lists one record per CDR3 protein. The sample includes about 460,000 distinct CDR3 sequences, more than 9% of them seen just once. Here the sequenced sample was PBMCs, taken before TCRalphabeta/CD19-depleted stem cell transplant. These receptors all come from a child between 2 and 9 years old with inherited bone marrow failure, due to receive a stem cell transplant.

Turning to this clonotype: A much more abundant neighbour one base away suggests this may be a read error. V is TRBV11-1 and J is TRBJ1-1; the D is unclear. The CDR3 totals 16 residues. The germline gives CDR1 SGHAT, CDR2 FQDESV (reference sequence). In DNA form, the CDR3 reads TGTGCCAGCAGCTTAGGGGTTGGGAGGATGAACACTGAAGTTTTCTTT. It yields the protein CASSLGVGRMNTEVFF.

The table lists this clonotype with a few counts. V and J are TRBV28 and TRBJ1-3; no definite D call. Germline assignment: CDR1 MDHEN and CDR2 SYDVKM. This CDR3 is built from 14 residues. Trimming removed 2 bases from V and 1 base from J, with 6 bases in between. This chain's CDR3 is CASSLKLSGNTIYF. In DNA, the CDR3 is TGTGCCAGCAGTTTAAAGCTATCTGGAAACACCATATATTTT.

This clonotype was picked up many times. The rearrangement joins TRBV5-5 to TRBJ2-3; a weak D match, TRBD1 (5 bases). CDR1 is SGHKS, CDR2 YYEKEE, per germline (reference sequence). Trimming pared 0 bases from V and 2 bases from J, leaving 13 bases between. The CDR3 is 16 residues long. CDR3 region: CASSLGQSQNTDTQYF. The CDR3 bases are TGTGCCAGCAGCTTGGGACAGAGCCAGAACACAGATACGCAGTATTTT.

This clonotype was seen more than once but under ten times. This chain joins TRBV20-1 and TRBJ2-2; D gene uncertain. CDR1 is DFQATT, CDR2 SNEGSKA, per germline (reference sequence). V was cut by 0 bases and J by 1 base, with 3 bases left in between. The CDR3 loop spans 13 amino acids. The CDR3 nucleotides read TGCAGTGCTAGAGAAGAGAACACCGGGGAGCTGTTTTTT. Protein: CSAREENTGELFF.